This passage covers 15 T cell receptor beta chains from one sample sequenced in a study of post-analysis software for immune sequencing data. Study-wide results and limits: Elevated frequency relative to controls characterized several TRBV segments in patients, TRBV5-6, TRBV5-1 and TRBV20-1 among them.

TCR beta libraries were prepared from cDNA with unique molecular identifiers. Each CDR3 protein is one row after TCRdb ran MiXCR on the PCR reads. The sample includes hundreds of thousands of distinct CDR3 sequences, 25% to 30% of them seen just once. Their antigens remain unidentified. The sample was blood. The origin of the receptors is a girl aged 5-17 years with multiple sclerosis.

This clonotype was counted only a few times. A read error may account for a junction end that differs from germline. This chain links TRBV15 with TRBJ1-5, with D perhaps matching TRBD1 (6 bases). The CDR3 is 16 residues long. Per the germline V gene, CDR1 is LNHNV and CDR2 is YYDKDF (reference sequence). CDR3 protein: CATSRDPDSSNRPQHF. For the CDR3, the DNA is TGTGCCACCAGCAGAGATCCGGACAGTAGCAATCGGCCCCAGCATTTT.

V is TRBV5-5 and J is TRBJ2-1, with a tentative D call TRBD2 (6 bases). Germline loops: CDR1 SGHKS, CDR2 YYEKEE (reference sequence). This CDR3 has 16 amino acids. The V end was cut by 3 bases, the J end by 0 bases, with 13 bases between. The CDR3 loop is CASSWAGPSSYNEQFF. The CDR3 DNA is TGTGCCAGCAGCTGGGCGGGGCCTAGCTCCTACAATGAGCAGTTCTTC.

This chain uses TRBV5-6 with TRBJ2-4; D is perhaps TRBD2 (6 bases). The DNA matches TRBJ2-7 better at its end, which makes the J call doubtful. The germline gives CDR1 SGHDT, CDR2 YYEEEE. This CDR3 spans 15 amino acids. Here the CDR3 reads CASSLETGTWNEQYF. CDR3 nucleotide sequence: TGTGCCAGCAGCTTGGAAACCGGGACTTGGAACGAGCAGTACTTC.

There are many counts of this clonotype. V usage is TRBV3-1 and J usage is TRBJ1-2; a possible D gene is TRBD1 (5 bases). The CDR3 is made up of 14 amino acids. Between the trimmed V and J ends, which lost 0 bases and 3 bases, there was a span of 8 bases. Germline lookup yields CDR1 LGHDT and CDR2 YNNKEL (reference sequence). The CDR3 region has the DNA TGTGCCAGCAGCCAAGATCGGGGGGACTATGGCTACACCTTC. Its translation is CASSQDRGDYGYTF.

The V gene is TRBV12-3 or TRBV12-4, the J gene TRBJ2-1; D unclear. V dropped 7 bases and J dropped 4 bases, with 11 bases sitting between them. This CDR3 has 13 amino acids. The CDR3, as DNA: TGTGCCAGCACTTCCGGCCCGTACAATGAGCAGTTCTTC. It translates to CASTSGPYNEQFF.

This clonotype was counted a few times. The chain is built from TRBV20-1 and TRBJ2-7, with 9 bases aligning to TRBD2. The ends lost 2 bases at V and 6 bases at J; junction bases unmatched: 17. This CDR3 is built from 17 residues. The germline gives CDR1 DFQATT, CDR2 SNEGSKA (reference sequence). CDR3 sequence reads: CSARPPDAGGPKPEQYF. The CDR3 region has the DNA TGCAGTGCTAGACCCCCCGATGCGGGAGGGCCTAAGCCCGAGCAGTACTTC.

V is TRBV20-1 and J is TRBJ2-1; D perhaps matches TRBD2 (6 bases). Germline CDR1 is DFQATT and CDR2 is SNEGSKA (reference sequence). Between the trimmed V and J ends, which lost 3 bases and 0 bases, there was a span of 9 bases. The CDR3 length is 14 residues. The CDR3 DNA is TGCAGTGCTAGGACTAGTAGCTCCTACAATGAGCAGTTCTTC. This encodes CSARTSSSYNEQFF.

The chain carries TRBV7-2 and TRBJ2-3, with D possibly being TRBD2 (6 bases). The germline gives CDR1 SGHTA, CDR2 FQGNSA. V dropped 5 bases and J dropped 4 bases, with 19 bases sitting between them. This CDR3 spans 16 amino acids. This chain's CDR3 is CASSLQLALGADTQYF. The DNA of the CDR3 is TGTGCCAGCAGCCTGCAACTAGCCTTGGGGGCAGATACGCAGTATTTT.

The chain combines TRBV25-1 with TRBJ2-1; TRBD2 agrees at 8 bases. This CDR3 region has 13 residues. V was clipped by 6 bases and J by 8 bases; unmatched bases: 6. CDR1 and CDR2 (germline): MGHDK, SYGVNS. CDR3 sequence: CASREAGVYEQFF. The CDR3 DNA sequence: TGTGCCAGCAGAGAAGCGGGGGTCTATGAGCAGTTCTTC.

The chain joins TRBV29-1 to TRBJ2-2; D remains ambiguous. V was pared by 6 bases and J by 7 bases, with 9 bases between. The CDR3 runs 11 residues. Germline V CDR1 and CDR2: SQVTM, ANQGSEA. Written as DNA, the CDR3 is TGCAGCGTGGTCACAGTCGGGGAGCTGTTTTTT. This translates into CSVVTVGELFF.

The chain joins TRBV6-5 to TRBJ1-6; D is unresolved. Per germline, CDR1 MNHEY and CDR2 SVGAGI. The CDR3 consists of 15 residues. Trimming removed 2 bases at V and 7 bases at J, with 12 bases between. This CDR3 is CASSYELGVNSPLHF. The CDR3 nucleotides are TGTGCCAGCAGTTACGAGTTAGGAGTCAATTCACCCCTCCACTTT.

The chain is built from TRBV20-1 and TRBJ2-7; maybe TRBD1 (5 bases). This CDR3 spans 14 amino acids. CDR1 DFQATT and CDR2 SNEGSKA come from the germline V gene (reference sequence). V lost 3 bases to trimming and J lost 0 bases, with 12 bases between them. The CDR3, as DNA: TGCAGTGCTAGTGCAGGGAAAAGCTCCTACGAGCAGTACTTC. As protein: CSASAGKSSYEQYF.

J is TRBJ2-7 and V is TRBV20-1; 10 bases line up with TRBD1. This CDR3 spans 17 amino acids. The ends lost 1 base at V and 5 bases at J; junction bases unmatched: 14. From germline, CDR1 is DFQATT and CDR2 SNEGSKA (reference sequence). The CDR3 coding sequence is TGCAGTGCTAGAGGGCCCCGACAGGGGGCTGATCGAGACGAGCAGTACTTC. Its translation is CSARGPRQGADRDEQYF.

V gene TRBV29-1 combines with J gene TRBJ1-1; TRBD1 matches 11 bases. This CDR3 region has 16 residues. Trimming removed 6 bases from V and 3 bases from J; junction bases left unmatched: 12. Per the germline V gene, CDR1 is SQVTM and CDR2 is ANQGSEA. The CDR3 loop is CSVRTGGSPIDTEAFF. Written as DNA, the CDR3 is TGCAGCGTAAGGACAGGGGGCAGTCCGATTGACACTGAAGCTTTCTTT.

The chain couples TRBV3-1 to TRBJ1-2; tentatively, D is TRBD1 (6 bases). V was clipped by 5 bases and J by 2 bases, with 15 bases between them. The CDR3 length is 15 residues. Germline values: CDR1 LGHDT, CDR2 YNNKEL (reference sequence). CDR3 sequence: CASSSRTAYNYGYTF. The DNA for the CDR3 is TGTGCCAGCAGCAGTCGGACAGCCTACAACTATGGCTACACCTTC. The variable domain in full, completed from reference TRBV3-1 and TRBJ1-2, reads DTAVSQTPKYLVTQMGNDKSIKCEQNLGHDTMYWYKQDSKKFLKIMFSYNNKELIINETVPNRFSPKSPDKAHLNLHINSLELGDSAVYFCASSSRTAYNYGYTFGSGTRLTVV.